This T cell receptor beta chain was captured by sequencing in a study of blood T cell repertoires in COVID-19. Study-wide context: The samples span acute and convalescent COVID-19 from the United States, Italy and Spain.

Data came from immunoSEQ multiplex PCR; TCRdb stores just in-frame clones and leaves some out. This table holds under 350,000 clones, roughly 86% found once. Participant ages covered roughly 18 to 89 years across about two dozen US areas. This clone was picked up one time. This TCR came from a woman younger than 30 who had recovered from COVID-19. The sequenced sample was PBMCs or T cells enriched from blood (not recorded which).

CDR3 DNA sequence: TGTGCCAGTAGAGGATTGACTGGGCGGGATAATTACAATGAGCAGTTCTTC. Protein product: CASRGLTGRDNYNEQFF. This chain uses TRBV19 with TRBJ2-1; weak D call: TRBD2 (6 bases). This CDR3 spans 17 amino acids. The germline V gene has CDR1 LNHDA and CDR2 SQIVND (reference sequence). The ends were cut back, 6 bases at V and 4 bases at J, with 22 bases in the middle.